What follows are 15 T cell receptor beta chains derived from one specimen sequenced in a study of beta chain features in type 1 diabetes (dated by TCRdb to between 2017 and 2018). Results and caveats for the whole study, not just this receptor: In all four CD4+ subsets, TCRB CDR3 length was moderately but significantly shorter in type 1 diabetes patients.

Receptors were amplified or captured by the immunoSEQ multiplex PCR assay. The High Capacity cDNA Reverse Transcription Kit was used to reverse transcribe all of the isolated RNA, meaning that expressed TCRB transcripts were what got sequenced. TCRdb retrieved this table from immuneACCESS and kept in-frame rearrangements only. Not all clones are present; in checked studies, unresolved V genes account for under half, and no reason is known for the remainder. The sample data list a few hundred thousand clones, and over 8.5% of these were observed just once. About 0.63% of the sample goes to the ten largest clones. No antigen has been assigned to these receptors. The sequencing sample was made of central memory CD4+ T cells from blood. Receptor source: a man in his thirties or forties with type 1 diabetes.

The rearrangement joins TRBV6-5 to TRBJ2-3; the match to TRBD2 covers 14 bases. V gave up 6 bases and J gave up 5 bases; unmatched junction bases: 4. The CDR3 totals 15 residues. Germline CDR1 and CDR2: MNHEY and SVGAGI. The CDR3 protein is CASRPGTSGRDTQYF. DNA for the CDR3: TGTGCCAGCAGACCCGGGACTAGCGGGAGAGATACGCAGTATTTT.

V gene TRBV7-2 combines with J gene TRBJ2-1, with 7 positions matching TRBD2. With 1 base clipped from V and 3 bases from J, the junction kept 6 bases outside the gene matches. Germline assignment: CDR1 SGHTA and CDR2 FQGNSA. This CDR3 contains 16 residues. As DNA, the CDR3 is TGTGCCAGCAGCTTAGTTCGCGGGGGAGTCTACAATGAGCAGTTCTTC. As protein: CASSLVRGGVYNEQFF.

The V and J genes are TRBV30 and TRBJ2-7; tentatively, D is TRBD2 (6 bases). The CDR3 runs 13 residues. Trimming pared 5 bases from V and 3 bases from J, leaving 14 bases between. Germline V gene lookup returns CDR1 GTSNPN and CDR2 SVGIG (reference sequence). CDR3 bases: TGTGCCTGGGGCCGGGACTCGTTCTACGAGCAGTACTTC. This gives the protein CAWGRDSFYEQYF.

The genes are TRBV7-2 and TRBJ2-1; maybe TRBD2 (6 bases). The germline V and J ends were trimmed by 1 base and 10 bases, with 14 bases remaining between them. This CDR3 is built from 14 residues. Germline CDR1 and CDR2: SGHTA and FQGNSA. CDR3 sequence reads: CASSLGEEIGEQFF. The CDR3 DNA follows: TGTGCCAGCAGCTTAGGGGAGGAGATTGGAGAGCAGTTCTTC.

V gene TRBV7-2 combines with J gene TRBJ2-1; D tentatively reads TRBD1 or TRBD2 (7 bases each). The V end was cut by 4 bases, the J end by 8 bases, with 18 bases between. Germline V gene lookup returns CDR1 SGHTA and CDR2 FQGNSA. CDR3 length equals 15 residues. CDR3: CASSSRLGGGDEQFF. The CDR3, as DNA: TGTGCCAGCAGCTCCCGCTTGGGAGGGGGCGATGAGCAGTTCTTC.

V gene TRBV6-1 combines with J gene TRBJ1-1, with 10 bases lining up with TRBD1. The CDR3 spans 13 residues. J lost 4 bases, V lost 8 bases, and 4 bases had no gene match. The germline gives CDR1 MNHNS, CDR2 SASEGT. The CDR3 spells CASGGQGRTEAFF. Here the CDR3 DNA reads TGTGCCAGCGGGGGACAGGGGCGCACTGAAGCTTTCTTT.

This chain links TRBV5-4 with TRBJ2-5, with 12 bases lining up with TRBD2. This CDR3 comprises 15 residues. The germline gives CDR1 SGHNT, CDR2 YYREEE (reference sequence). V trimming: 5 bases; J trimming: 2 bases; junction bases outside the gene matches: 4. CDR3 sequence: CASSPTSGRQETQYF. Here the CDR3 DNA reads TGTGCCAGCAGTCCGACTAGCGGGAGACAAGAGACCCAGTACTTC.

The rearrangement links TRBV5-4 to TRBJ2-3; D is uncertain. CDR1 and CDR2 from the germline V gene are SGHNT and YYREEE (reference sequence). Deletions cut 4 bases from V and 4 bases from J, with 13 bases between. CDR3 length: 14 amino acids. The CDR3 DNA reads TGTGCCAGCAGCCGTAAGGATAGCCCAGATACGCAGTATTTT. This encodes CASSRKDSPDTQYF.

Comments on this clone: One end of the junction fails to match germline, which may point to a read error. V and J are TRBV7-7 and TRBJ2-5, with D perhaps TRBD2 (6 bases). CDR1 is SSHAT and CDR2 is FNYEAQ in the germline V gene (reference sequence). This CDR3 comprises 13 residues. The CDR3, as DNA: TGTGCTAGCAGCTCCTGGGGGGAAGAGACCCAGTACTTC. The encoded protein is CASSSWGEETQYF. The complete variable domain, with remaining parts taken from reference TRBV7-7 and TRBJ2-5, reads GAGVSQSPRYKVTKRGQDVTLRCDPISSHATLYWYQQALGQGPEFLTYFNYEAQPDKSGLPSDRFSAERPEGSISTLTIQRTEQRDSAMYRCASSSWGEETQYFGPGTRLLVL.

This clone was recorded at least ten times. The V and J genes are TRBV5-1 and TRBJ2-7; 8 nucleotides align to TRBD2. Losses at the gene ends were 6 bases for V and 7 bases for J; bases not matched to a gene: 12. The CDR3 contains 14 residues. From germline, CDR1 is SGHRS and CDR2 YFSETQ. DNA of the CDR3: TGCGCCAGCAACACAGGTAGCGGGATAGGGGAGCAGTACTTC. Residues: CASNTGSGIGEQYF.

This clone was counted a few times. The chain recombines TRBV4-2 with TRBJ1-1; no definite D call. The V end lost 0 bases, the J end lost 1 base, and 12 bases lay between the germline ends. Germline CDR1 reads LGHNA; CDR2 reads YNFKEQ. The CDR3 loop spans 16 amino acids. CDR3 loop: CASSQDPWSENTEAFF. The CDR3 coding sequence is TGTGCCAGCAGCCAAGACCCCTGGAGTGAGAACACTGAAGCTTTCTTT.

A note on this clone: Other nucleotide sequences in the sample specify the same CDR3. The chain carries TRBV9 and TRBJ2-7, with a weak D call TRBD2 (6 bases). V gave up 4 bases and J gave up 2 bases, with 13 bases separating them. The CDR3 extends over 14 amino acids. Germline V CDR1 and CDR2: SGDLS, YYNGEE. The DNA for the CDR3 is TGTGCCAGCAGCAGGAGGGGCGATCCCTACGAGCAGTACTTC. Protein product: CASSRRGDPYEQYF.

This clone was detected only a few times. CDR3 DNA sequence: TGTGCCAGTAGTAGGGGAGAGGATGAGCAGTTCTTC. Residues: CASSRGEDEQFF. The V call is TRBV19, the J call TRBJ2-1; D is possibly TRBD2 (5 bases). In germline, CDR1 is LNHDA, CDR2 SQIVND (reference sequence). This CDR3 is built from 12 residues. The germline V and J ends were trimmed by 4 bases and 8 bases, with 9 bases remaining between them.

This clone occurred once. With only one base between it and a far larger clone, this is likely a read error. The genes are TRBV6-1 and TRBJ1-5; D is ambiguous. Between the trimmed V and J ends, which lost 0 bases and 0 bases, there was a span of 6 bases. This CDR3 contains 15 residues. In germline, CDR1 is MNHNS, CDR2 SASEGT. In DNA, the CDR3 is TGTGCCAGCAGTGAAGCTCGGGGTAGCAATCAGCCCCAGCATTTT. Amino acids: CASSEARGSNQPQHF.

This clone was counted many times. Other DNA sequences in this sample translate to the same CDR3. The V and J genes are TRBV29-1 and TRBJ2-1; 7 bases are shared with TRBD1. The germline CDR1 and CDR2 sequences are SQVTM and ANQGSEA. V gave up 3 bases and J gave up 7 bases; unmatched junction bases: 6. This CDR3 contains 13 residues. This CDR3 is CSVDRGKRNEQFF. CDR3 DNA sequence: TGCAGCGTTGACAGGGGGAAAAGGAATGAGCAGTTCTTC.